These 10 T cell receptor beta chains came from one sample sequenced in a study of blood T cell repertoires in COVID-19. Only in-frame clones appear in the TCRdb table, and some are missing; sequencing was by immunoSEQ multiplex PCR. The sample consists of some 83,000 clones, about 91% of them appearing once. Sequenced: peripheral blood. These receptors were collected from a man aged 60 to 75 with acute or convalescent COVID-19.

In its sample, this clone was seen a few times. V usage is TRBV27 and J usage is TRBJ1-4; 12 bases map to TRBD1. CDR1 and CDR2 (germline): MNHEY, SMNVEV (reference sequence). The V segment lost 5 bases and the J segment 8 bases; nucleotides outside the gene matches: 3. CDR3 length: 14 amino acids. The CDR3 DNA reads as TGTGCCAGCAGTGGGACAGGGGGCCAGGAAAAACTGTTTTTT. It translates to CASSGTGGQEKLFF.

The chain recombines TRBV30 with TRBJ2-1; 8 bases align to TRBD2. CDR1 is GTSNPN, CDR2 SVGIG, per germline (reference sequence). The CDR3 extends over 12 amino acids. V was pared by 5 bases and J by 7 bases, with 4 bases of the junction left unmatched. The CDR3 DNA is TGTGCCTGGGCTCGGGAGGGAAATGAGCAGTTCTTC. It encodes CAWAREGNEQFF.

The chain employs TRBV29-1 and TRBJ2-7; D remains ambiguous. Germline values: CDR1 SQVTM, CDR2 ANQGSEA. The V and J ends lost 0 bases and 3 bases respectively, with 6 bases between them. The CDR3 has 12 residues. The DNA of the CDR3 is TGCAGCGTTGAAGAGGGCAGCTACGAGCAGTACTTC. It encodes CSVEEGSYEQYF.

This chain joins TRBV5-1 and TRBJ2-3, with 8 nucleotides matching TRBD1. The germline gives CDR1 SGHRS, CDR2 YFSETQ. The trim removed 1 base at V and 2 bases at J, leaving 3 bases unmatched. The CDR3 length is 15 residues. CDR3 in amino acids: CASSLRTGNTDTQYF. In nucleotides, the CDR3 is TGCGCCAGCAGCTTGCGGACAGGGAACACAGATACGCAGTATTTT. The variable domain in full, with the rest retrieved from reference TRBV5-1 and TRBJ2-3, is KAGVTQTPRYLIKTRGQQVTLSCSPISGHRSVSWYQQTPGQGLQFLFEYFSETQRNKGNFPGRFSGRQFSNSRSEMNVSTLELGDSALYLCASSLRTGNTDTQYFGPGTRLTVL.

The chain's CDR3 is CASSVDGQGHQPQHF. The CDR3 bases are TGTGCCAGCAGCGTAGACGGACAGGGACATCAGCCCCAGCATTTT. The V gene is TRBV9, the J gene TRBJ1-5; 8 positions agree with TRBD1. The CDR3 is 15 residues long. V shed 0 bases and J 5 bases; nucleotides not matched to a gene: 4. Germline V gene data show CDR1 as SGDLS and CDR2 as YYNGEE.

The V gene is TRBV7-9, the J gene TRBJ2-2; D remains ambiguous. Trimming left V 5 bases short and J 4 bases short, with 14 bases between. This CDR3 has 15 residues. CDR1 SEHNR and CDR2 FQNEAQ come from the germline V gene (reference sequence). Here the CDR3 reads CASSPFGRLTGELFF. DNA of the CDR3: TGTGCCAGCAGCCCCTTCGGCAGACTCACCGGGGAGCTGTTTTTT.

V and J are TRBV5-1 and TRBJ2-5; TRBD2 matches at 9 bases. Trimming cost V 0 bases and J 5 bases; bases outside gene matches: 2. This CDR3 region has 14 residues. Germline values: CDR1 SGHRS, CDR2 YFSETQ. The DNA for the CDR3 is TGCGCCAGCAGCTTGGTACTAGCGGGCGAGACCCAGTACTTC. Translated: CASSLVLAGETQYF.

This chain uses TRBV5-1 with TRBJ1-1; TRBD1 matches 7 bases. Germline V gene sequence: CDR1 SGHRS, CDR2 YFSETQ. This CDR3 is 13 amino acids long. Unmatched junction bases numbered 13, after V lost 6 bases and J lost 11 bases. The CDR3 bases are TGCGCCAGCAATGCCCTGGAACAGGGGAAGGCTTTCTTT. Translating gives CASNALEQGKAFF.

This chain connects TRBV11-2 to TRBJ1-3, with D unresolved. Germline loops: CDR1 SGHAT, CDR2 FQNNGV. Trimming cost V 1 base and J 0 bases, with 7 bases left between them. The CDR3 totals 15 residues. The DNA of the CDR3 is TGTGCCAGCAGCTTAGGGGCAGCCTCTGGAAACACCATATATTTT. This gives the protein CASSLGAASGNTIYF.

This clone was seen only once. The rearrangement uses TRBV11-2 and TRBJ1-3; TRBD1 might be the D (6 bases). With 0 bases removed from V and 13 bases from J, the gap between germline ends came to 13 bases. The CDR3 covers 13 residues. In germline, CDR1 is SGHAT, CDR2 FQNNGV. CDR3 residues: CASSLDPDRLIYF. In nucleotides, the CDR3 is TGTGCCAGCAGCTTAGACCCCGACAGGCTTATATATTTT.